Shown below are 17 T cell receptor beta chains from a single sample sequenced in a study of shared T cell receptors in the human thymus. Generated by immunoSEQ multiplex PCR, the TCRdb table keeps only in-frame clones and is missing some. Here the sample spans 450,000 to 650,000 clones, around 78% being singletons. These same records also appear under a second study, on human thymus T cells.

Sequenced input: thymocytes. All receptors derive from a boy under three years old with a congenital heart defect.

This chain links TRBV10-3 with TRBJ2-1, with 8 bases fitting TRBD2. Trimming cost V 5 bases and J 6 bases; bases outside gene matches: 6. Germline loops: CDR1 ENHRY, CDR2 SYGVKD. There are 14 residues in the CDR3. In DNA form, the CDR3 reads TGTGCCATCAGTCGGGAGGGGCCAATCAATGAGCAGTTCTTC. This sequence encodes CAISREGPINEQFF.

The chain couples TRBV4-2 to TRBJ2-4; maybe TRBD2 (6 bases). Germline V gives CDR1 LGHNA, CDR2 YNFKEQ. V was trimmed by 4 bases and J by 0 bases, leaving 13 bases between them. CDR3 length equals 16 residues. CDR3 DNA: TGTGCCAGCAGCCCCCCCGGGGGACTAGCCAAAAACATTCAGTACTTC. The encoded protein is CASSPPGGLAKNIQYF.

This chain links TRBV12-5 with TRBJ2-2, with TRBD2 matching 8 bases. The CDR3 spans 16 residues. The V segment lost 4 bases and the J segment 4 bases; nucleotides outside the gene matches: 8. The V gene's germline CDR1 is LGHNT and CDR2 FRNRAP. The CDR3 is CASGWTGLGTTGELFF. In DNA form, the CDR3 reads TGTGCTAGTGGTTGGACGGGACTAGGGACCACCGGGGAGCTGTTTTTT.

The gene calls are TRBV4-3 and TRBJ2-3; no firm D call. Germline loops: CDR1 LGHNA, CDR2 YSLEER. The CDR3 is 16 amino acids. V lost 0 bases to trimming and J lost 2 bases, with 12 bases between them. CDR3 bases: TGCGCCAGCAGCCAAGATCCGTATCTATACACAGATACGCAGTATTTT. It specifies CASSQDPYLYTDTQYF.

The V gene is TRBV29-1, the J gene TRBJ2-1; possibly TRBD1 for D (5 bases). V was pared by 7 bases and J by 0 bases, with 13 bases between. The CDR3 loop spans 14 amino acids. Germline V gene lookup returns CDR1 SQVTM and CDR2 ANQGSEA. CDR3 DNA: TGCAGCGCCGCGGACATTTTCTCCTACAATGAGCAGTTCTTC. This translates into CSAADIFSYNEQFF.

The chain joins TRBV5-6 to TRBJ2-7, with 16 bases fitting TRBD2. The V gene end was trimmed by 3 bases and the J gene end by 4 bases; junction bases not matched to a gene: 10. This CDR3 spans 18 amino acids. Germline CDR1 and CDR2: SGHDT and YYEEEE. The CDR3 DNA follows: TGTGCCAGCAGCTATCCGGGACTAGCGGGAGGGAAGTTTTACGAGCAGTACTTC. It is translated as CASSYPGLAGGKFYEQYF.

The rearrangement joins TRBV4-3 to TRBJ1-1, with unresolved D. This CDR3 has 14 amino acids. Germline loops: CDR1 LGHNA, CDR2 YSLEER. V gave up 1 base and J gave up 1 base, with 7 bases separating them. The CDR3 sequence is CASSQVTGNTEAFF. The CDR3 DNA reads TGCGCCAGCAGCCAAGTTACTGGGAACACTGAAGCTTTCTTT.

The chain links TRBV5-1 to TRBJ2-7; 10 positions agree with TRBD2. The V segment lost 5 bases and the J segment 4 bases; nucleotides outside the gene matches: 18. The CDR3 is made up of 18 amino acids. Germline V gene sequence: CDR1 SGHRS, CDR2 YFSETQ. The CDR3 region is CASRSGPITSGNLYEQYF. The CDR3 DNA follows: TGCGCCAGCAGATCCGGGCCGATAACTAGCGGGAATCTTTACGAGCAGTACTTC.

The chain combines TRBV30 with TRBJ2-2; 7 bases agree with TRBD1. CDR1 GTSNPN and CDR2 SVGIG come from the germline V gene (reference sequence). This CDR3 has 16 residues. Trimming removed 6 bases from V and 2 bases from J; junction bases left unmatched: 12. The CDR3 sequence is CACRQGAGNNTGELFF. As DNA, the CDR3 is TGTGCCTGTCGACAGGGAGCTGGGAATAACACCGGGGAGCTGTTTTTT. Together with reference TRBV30 and TRBJ2-2, the CDR3 gives the full variable domain: SQTIHQWPATLVQPVGSPLSLECTVEGTSNPNLYWYRQAAGRGLQLLFYSVGIGQISSEVPQNLSASRPQDRQFILSSKKLLLSDSGFYLCACRQGAGNNTGELFFGEGSRLTVL.

The chain employs TRBV5-1 and TRBJ2-7, with D uncertain. Germline-derived CDR1 and CDR2 are SGHRS and YFSETQ. This CDR3 is 13 amino acids long. Trimming shortened V by 5 bases and J by 5 bases, and 14 bases separated the two germline ends. The CDR3: CASRPRLEDEQYF. The CDR3 nucleotides read TGCGCCAGCAGACCCAGGTTGGAAGACGAGCAGTACTTC.

This clone was counted between two and nine times. The chain recombines TRBV4-1 with TRBJ2-7; 14 nucleotides match TRBD2. Germline values: CDR1 MGHRA, CDR2 YSYEKL. The CDR3 length is 16 residues. Losses at the gene ends were 3 bases for V and 7 bases for J; bases not matched to a gene: 8. The CDR3 DNA is TGCGCCAGCAGCCACCGGGGACTAGCGGGAGTGGAAGAGCAGTACTTC. It encodes CASSHRGLAGVEEQYF.

The V and J genes are TRBV7-8 and TRBJ2-3, with 8 positions matching TRBD2. The CDR3 totals 17 residues. V dropped 4 bases and J dropped 4; count of bases not matched to a gene: 13. Germline V gene lookup returns CDR1 SGHVS and CDR2 FQNEAQ. The CDR3 here is CASSSPSAGERSDTQYF. CDR3 in DNA: TGTGCCAGCAGCTCCCCTTCAGCGGGAGAAAGGTCAGATACGCAGTATTTT.

The rearrangement joins TRBV7-2 to TRBJ2-7, with TRBD1 matching 7 bases. V lost 0 bases, J lost 0 bases, and 5 bases stayed unmatched. In germline, CDR1 is SGHTA, CDR2 FQGNSA. This CDR3 spans 16 amino acids. CDR3 loop: CASSLARTGVSYEQYF. CDR3 nucleotide sequence: TGTGCCAGCAGCTTAGCGCGAACAGGGGTCTCCTACGAGCAGTACTTC.

The rearrangement joins TRBV27 to TRBJ2-7, with 11 nucleotides matching TRBD2. This CDR3 has 16 residues. Germline V gene lookup returns CDR1 MNHEY and CDR2 SMNVEV (reference sequence). V was pared by 5 bases and J by 2 bases, with 8 bases of the junction left unmatched. The CDR3 region is CASSGIAGGSTYEQYF. Here the CDR3 DNA reads TGTGCCAGCAGTGGGATAGCGGGAGGGTCGACCTACGAGCAGTACTTC.

This chain links TRBV15 with TRBJ2-7; D gene unclear. Germline assignment: CDR1 LNHNV and CDR2 YYDKDF (reference sequence). CDR3 length: 14 residues. V lost 5 bases to trimming and J lost 2 bases, with 13 bases between them. The CDR3 is CATSDSRSPYEQYF. The CDR3 DNA follows: TGTGCCACCAGCGACTCCCGGTCCCCCTACGAGCAGTACTTC.

For the CDR3, the DNA is TGTGCCAGCAGTGTGGGACAGGACAGCTCCTACAATGAGCAGTTCTTC. Residues: CASSVGQDSSYNEQFF. V gene TRBV2 combines with J gene TRBJ2-1; 8 bases line up with TRBD1. The CDR3 covers 16 residues. Trimming at V came to 4 bases and at J to 0 bases, leaving 5 bases not matched to a gene. Germline-derived CDR1 and CDR2 are SNHLY and FYNNEI.

V is TRBV4-3 and J is TRBJ2-7; 8 bases map to TRBD1. Unmatched junction bases numbered 4, after V lost 0 bases and J lost 0 bases. Germline V gene lookup returns CDR1 LGHNA and CDR2 YSLEER. This CDR3 spans 16 amino acids. The CDR3 here is CASSQEGTGPSYEQYF. The CDR3 DNA is TGCGCCAGCAGCCAAGAAGGGACAGGCCCCTCCTACGAGCAGTACTTC.